The clone carrying this T cell receptor (beta chain) appeared a few times. These data come from a study of blood T cell repertoires in COVID-19. Some clones are missing from TCRdb's copy, which holds only in-frame ones; the method was immunoSEQ multiplex PCR. Of roughly 250,000 clones in the sample, about four fifths are singletons; the top ten hold less than 4%. Looked up from germline, CDR1 is SGHRS and CDR2 is YFSETQ. This CDR3 spans 13 amino acids. The junction had 7 bases not matched to a gene; V was cut back by 0 bases and J by 13 bases. This clonotype originated in a woman aged 40 to 49 who had been exposed to COVID-19. The rearrangement uses TRBV5-1 and TRBJ2-1, with 7 bases lining up with TRBD2. The sequenced material came from PBMCs or T cells enriched from blood (not recorded which). The CDR3 sequence is CASSLAMSGDQFF. In DNA form, the CDR3 reads TGCGCCAGCAGCTTGGCCATGAGCGGGGATCAGTTCTTC.